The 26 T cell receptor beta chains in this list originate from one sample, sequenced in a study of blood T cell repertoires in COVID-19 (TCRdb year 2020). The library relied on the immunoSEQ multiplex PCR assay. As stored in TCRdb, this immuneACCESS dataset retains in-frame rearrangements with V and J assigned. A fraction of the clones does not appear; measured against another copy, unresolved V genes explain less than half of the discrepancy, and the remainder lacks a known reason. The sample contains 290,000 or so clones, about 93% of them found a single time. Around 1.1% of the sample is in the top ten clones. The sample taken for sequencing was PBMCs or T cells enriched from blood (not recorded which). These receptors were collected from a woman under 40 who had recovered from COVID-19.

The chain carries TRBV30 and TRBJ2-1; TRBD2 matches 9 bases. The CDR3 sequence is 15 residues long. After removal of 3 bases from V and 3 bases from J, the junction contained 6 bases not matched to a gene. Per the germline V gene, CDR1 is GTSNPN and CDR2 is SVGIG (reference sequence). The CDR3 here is CAWRLAGASYNEQFF. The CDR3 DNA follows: TGTGCCTGGAGGTTAGCGGGAGCGAGCTACAATGAGCAGTTCTTC.

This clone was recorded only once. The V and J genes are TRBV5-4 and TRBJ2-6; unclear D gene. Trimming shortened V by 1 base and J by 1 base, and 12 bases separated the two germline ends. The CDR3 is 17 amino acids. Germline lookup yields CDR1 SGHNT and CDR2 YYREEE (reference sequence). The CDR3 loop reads CASSLWRAVSGANVLTF. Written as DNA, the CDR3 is TGTGCCAGCAGCTTGTGGCGCGCGGTTTCTGGGGCCAACGTCCTGACTTTC.

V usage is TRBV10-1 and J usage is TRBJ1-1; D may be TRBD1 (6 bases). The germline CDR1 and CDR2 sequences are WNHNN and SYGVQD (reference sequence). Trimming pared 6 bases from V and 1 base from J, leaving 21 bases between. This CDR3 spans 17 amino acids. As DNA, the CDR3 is TGCGCCAGCAGACTATATCCGACAGGACCAGGGAACACTGAAGCTTTCTTT. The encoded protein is CASRLYPTGPGNTEAFF.

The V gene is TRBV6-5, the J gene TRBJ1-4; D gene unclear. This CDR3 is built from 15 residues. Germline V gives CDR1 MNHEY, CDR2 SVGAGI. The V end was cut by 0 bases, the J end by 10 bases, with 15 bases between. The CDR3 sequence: CASSYSQVTEGKLFF. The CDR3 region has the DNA TGTGCCAGCAGTTACTCTCAGGTTACCGAGGGAAAACTGTTTTTT.

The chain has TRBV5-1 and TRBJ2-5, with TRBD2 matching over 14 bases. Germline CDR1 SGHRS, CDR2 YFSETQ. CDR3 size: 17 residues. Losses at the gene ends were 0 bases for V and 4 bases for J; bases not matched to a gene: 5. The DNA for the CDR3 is TGCGCCAGCAGCTTGGGACTAGCGGGAGGGCCTATAGAGACCCAGTACTTC. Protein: CASSLGLAGGPIETQYF. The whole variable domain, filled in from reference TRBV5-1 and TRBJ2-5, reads KAGVTQTPRYLIKTRGQQVTLSCSPISGHRSVSWYQQTPGQGLQFLFEYFSETQRNKGNFPGRFSGRQFSNSRSEMNVSTLELGDSALYLCASSLGLAGGPIETQYFGPGTRLLVL.

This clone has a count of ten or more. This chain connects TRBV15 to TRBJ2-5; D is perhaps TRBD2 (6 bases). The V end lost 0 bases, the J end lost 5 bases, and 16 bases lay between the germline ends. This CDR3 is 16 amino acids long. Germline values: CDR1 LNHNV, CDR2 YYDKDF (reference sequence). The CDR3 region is CATSRDRSARGETQYF. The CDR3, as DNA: TGTGCCACCAGCAGAGATCGAAGTGCCCGGGGGGAGACCCAGTACTTC.

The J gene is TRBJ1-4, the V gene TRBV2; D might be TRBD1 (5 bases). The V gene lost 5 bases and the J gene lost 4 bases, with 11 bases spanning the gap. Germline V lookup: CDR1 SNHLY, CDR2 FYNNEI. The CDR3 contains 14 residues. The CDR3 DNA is TGTGCCAGCAGTCGACAGACTCTTAATGAAAAACTGTTTTTT. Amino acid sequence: CASSRQTLNEKLFF.

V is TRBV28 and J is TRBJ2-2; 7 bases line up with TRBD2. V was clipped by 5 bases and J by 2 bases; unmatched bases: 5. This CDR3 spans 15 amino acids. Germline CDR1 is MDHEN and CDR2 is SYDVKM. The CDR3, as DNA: TGTGCCAGCAGTCCAGGGACTACTAACACCGGGGAGCTGTTTTTT. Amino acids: CASSPGTTNTGELFF.

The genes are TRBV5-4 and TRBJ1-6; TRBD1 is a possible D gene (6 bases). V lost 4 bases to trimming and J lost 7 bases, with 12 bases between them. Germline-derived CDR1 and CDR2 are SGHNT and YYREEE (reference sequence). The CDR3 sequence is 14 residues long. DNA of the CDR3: TGTGCCAGCAGCGTGGACAGAGACAATTCACCCCTCCACTTT. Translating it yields CASSVDRDNSPLHF. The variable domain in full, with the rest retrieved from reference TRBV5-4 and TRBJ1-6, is ETGVTQSPTHLIKTRGQQVTLRCSSQSGHNTVSWYQQALGQGPQFIFQYYREEENGRGNFPPRFSGLQFPNYSSELNVNALELDDSALYLCASSVDRDNSPLHFGNGTRLTVT.

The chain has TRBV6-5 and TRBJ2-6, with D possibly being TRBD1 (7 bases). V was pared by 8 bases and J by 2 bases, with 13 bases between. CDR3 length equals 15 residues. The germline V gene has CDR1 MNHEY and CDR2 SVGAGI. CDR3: CASSGGGTGANVLTF. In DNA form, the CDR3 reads TGTGCCAGCTCAGGGGGAGGAACTGGGGCCAACGTCCTGACTTTC.

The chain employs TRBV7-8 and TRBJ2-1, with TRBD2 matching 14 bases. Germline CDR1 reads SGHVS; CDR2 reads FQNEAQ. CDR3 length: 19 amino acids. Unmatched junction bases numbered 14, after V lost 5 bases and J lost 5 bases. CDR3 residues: CASSRRTGLAGEGDNEQFF. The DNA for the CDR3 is TGTGCCAGCAGCCGCCGGACGGGACTAGCGGGAGAAGGGGACAATGAGCAGTTCTTC.

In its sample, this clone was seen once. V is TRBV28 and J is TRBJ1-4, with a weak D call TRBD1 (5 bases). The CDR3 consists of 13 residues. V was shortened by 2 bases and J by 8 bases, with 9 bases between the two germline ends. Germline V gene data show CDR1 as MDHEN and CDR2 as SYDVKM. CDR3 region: CASSLGRGEKLFF. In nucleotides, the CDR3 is TGTGCCAGCAGTTTAGGGCGGGGGGAAAAACTGTTTTTT.

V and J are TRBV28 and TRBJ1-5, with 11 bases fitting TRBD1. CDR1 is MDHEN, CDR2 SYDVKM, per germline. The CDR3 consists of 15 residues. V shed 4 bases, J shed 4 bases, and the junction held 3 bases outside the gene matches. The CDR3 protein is CASSSGTGGNQPQHF. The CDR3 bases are TGTGCCAGCAGTTCCGGGACAGGGGGGAATCAGCCCCAGCATTTT.

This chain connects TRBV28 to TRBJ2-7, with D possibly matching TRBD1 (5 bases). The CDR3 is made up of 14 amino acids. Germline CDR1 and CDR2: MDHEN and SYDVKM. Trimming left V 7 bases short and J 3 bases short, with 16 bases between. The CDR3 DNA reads TGTGCCAGCACCACCCCAGGGCGGAACTACGAGCAGTACTTC. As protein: CASTTPGRNYEQYF.

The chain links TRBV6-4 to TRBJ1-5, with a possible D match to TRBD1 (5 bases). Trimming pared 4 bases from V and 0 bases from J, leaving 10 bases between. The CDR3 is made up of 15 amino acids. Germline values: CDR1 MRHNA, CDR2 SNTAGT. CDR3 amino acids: CASSVDGGSNQPQHF. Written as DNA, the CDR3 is TGTGCCAGCAGTGTAGACGGGGGTAGCAATCAGCCCCAGCATTTT.

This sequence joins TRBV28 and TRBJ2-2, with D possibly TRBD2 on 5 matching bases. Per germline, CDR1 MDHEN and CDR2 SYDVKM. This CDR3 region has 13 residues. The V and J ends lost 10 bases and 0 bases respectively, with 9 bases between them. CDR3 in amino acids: CAIPDSNTGELFF. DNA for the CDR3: TGTGCCATCCCGGACTCGAACACCGGGGAGCTGTTTTTT.

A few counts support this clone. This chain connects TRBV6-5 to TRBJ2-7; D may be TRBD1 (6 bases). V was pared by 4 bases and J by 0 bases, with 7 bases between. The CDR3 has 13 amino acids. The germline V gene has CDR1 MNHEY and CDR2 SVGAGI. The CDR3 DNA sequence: TGTGCCAGCAGTTTACAGGGCTCCTACGAGCAGTACTTC. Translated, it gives CASSLQGSYEQYF.

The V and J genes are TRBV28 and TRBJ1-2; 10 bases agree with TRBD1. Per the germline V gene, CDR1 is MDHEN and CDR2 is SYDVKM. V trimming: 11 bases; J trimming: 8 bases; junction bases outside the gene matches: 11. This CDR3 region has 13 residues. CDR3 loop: CAVRGQGFSGYTF. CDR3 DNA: TGTGCCGTCCGGGGACAGGGGTTTAGCGGCTACACCTTC.

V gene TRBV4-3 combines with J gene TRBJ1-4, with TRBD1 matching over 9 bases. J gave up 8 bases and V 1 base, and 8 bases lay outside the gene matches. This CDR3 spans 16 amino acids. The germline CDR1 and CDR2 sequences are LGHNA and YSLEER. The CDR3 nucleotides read TGCGCCAGCAGCCAAGGGAGGGACAGGGCTTTGGAAAAACTGTTTTTT. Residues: CASSQGRDRALEKLFF.

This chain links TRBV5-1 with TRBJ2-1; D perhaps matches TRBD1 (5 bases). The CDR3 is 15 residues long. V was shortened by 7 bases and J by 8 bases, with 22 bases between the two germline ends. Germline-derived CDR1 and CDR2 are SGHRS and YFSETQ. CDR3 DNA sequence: TGCGCCAGCGGCCCGACAGTGCCCCCTGGGGATGAGCAGTTCTTC. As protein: CASGPTVPPGDEQFF.

The CDR3 loop is CASSLSGLGLAHTGELFF. For the CDR3, the DNA is TGTGCCAGCAGTTTATCGGGTCTAGGACTAGCTCACACCGGGGAGCTGTTTTTT. The V call is TRBV27, the J call TRBJ2-2; 8 nucleotides match TRBD2. This CDR3 comprises 18 residues. CDR1 MNHEY and CDR2 SMNVEV come from the germline V gene (reference sequence). Losses at the gene ends were 0 bases for V and 3 bases for J; bases not matched to a gene: 9.

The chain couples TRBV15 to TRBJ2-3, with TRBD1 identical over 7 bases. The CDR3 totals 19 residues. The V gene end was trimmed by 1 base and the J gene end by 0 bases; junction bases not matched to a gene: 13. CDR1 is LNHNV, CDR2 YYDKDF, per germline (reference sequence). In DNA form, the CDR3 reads TGTGCCACCAGCAGAGTGACCCCAATGACAGGGCCCAGCACAGATACGCAGTATTTT. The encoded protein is CATSRVTPMTGPSTDTQYF.

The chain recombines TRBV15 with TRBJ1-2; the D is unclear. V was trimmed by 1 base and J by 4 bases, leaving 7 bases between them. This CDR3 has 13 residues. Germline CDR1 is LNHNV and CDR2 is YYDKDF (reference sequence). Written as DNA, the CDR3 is TGTGCCACCAGCAGAGCTGGCGGCTATGGCTACACCTTC. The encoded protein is CATSRAGGYGYTF.

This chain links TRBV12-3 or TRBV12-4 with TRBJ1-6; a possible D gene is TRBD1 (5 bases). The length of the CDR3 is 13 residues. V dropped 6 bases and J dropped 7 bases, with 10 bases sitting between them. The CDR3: CASRRGPNSPLHF. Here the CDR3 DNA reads TGTGCCAGCAGAAGGGGTCCGAATTCACCCCTCCACTTT.

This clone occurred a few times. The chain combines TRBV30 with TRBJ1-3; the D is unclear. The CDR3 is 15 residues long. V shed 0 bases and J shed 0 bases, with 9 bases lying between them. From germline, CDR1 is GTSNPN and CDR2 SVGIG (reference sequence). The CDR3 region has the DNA TGTGCCTGGAGTGTACGCGGCGGCTCTGGAAACACCATATATTTT. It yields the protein CAWSVRGGSGNTIYF.

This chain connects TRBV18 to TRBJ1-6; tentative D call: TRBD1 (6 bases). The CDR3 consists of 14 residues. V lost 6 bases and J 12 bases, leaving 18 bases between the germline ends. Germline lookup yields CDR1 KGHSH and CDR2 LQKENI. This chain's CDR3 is CASSSGAEIRPLHF. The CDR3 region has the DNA TGTGCCAGCTCTTCAGGGGCAGAGATAAGACCCCTCCACTTT.